The 24 T cell receptor beta chains reported below all come from one sample, sequenced in a study of Ad26.COV2.S vaccination and SARS-CoV-2 variants. Stated treatment: some 19 received Ad26.COV2.S at low or high dose, single or two shots; several received placebo; per-sample allocation not given. Collection of the samples took place on day 63 after the first injection of vaccine or placebo. The protocol was immunoSEQ multiplex PCR, while the TCRdb copy is restricted to in-frame clones and leaves out a portion. The sample holds 400,000 to 450,000 clones; 80% to 95% are singletons and the top ten take 9.5% to 15%. Specimen: peripheral blood, collected in a trial of Ad26.COV2.S vaccine versus placebo. Receptors were obtained from a person aged 18 to 65 who received the Ad26.COV2.S COVID-19 vaccine or a placebo.

In this sample, this clone turned up a few times. The chain uses TRBV7-9 and TRBJ1-6; perhaps TRBD1 as D (5 bases). The CDR3 is made up of 12 amino acids. Trimming left V 3 bases short and J 9 bases short, with 6 bases between. In germline, CDR1 is SEHNR, CDR2 FQNEAQ (reference sequence). The CDR3 sequence: CASSFRASPLHF. DNA for the CDR3: TGTGCCAGCAGCTTCAGGGCTTCACCCCTCCACTTT.

This clone was detected many times. J is TRBJ2-7 and V is TRBV5-1; no clear D. The CDR3 is made up of 12 amino acids. V shed 0 bases and J shed 3 bases, with 4 bases lying between them. Germline V gene sequence: CDR1 SGHRS, CDR2 YFSETQ. CDR3 protein: CASSLDVYEQYF. CDR3 nucleotides: TGCGCCAGCAGCTTGGACGTCTACGAGCAGTACTTC.

The V and J genes are TRBV2 and TRBJ2-1; TRBD2 matches at 13 bases. Germline V gene lookup returns CDR1 SNHLY and CDR2 FYNNEI. V lost 6 bases to trimming and J lost 6 bases; unmatched junction nucleotides: 5. The CDR3 runs 15 residues. CDR3 region: CASRGTSGAFNEQFF. The CDR3 DNA reads as TGTGCCAGCAGAGGGACTAGCGGGGCTTTCAATGAGCAGTTCTTC.

The chain recombines TRBV7-3 with TRBJ1-1; D gene unclear. Germline values: CDR1 SGHTA, CDR2 FQGTGA. Trimming shortened V by 4 bases and J by 3 bases, and 9 bases separated the two germline ends. CDR3 size: 13 residues. This CDR3 is CASSYRVDTEAFF. Here the CDR3 DNA reads TGTGCCAGCAGCTACCGGGTAGACACTGAAGCTTTCTTT.

The chain combines TRBV7-2 with TRBJ1-5; no definite D call. Trimming removed 4 bases from V and 1 base from J, with 8 bases in between. CDR1 SGHTA and CDR2 FQGNSA come from the germline V gene. The CDR3 loop spans 14 amino acids. CDR3 protein: CASSSGPSNQPQHF. CDR3 sequence (DNA): TGTGCCAGCAGCTCTGGCCCAAGCAATCAGCCCCAGCATTTT.

This chain uses TRBV11-2 with TRBJ2-3; TRBD2 might be the D (6 bases). The CDR3 consists of 13 residues. Germline V gene data show CDR1 as SGHAT and CDR2 as FQNNGV. The V end was cut by 6 bases, the J end by 4 bases, with 11 bases between. The CDR3 loop is CASRPGVADTQYF. CDR3 nucleotides: TGTGCCAGCAGACCGGGAGTTGCAGATACGCAGTATTTT.

The genes are TRBV12-3 or TRBV12-4 and TRBJ2-3; D remains unclear. The CDR3 consists of 13 residues. The V and J ends lost 2 bases and 2 bases respectively, with 5 bases between them. DNA of the CDR3: TGTGCCAGCAGTTTAAGGGACACAGATACGCAGTATTTT. Protein sequence: CASSLRDTDTQYF.

This clone has more than one count but fewer than ten. This chain links TRBV25-1 with TRBJ2-7; D unclear. The CDR3 totals 12 residues. In germline, CDR1 is MGHDK, CDR2 SYGVNS. V was pared by 6 bases and J by 0 bases, with 6 bases between. CDR3: CASRGNSYEQYF. As DNA, the CDR3 is TGTGCCAGCAGGGGTAACTCCTACGAGCAGTACTTC.

The V call is TRBV7-9, the J call TRBJ2-7, with a tentative D call TRBD2 (5 bases). This CDR3 region has 13 residues. Looked up from germline, CDR1 is SEHNR and CDR2 is FQNEAQ (reference sequence). Between the trimmed V and J ends, which lost 8 bases and 4 bases, there was a span of 15 bases. Written as DNA, the CDR3 is TGTGCCAGCCAGACTCGGGAACAATACGAGCAGTACTTC. As protein: CASQTREQYEQYF. Full variable domain (remainder filled in from reference TRBV7-9 and TRBJ2-7): DTGVSQNPRHKITKRGQNVTFRCDPISEHNRLYWYRQTLGQGPEFLTYFQNEAQLEKSRLLSDRFSAERPKGSFSTLEIQRTEQGDSAMYLCASQTREQYEQYFGPGTRLTVT.

For the CDR3, the DNA is TGCAGCGTTGATGCGGGACAGGTCGAGCAGTACTTC. Encoded protein: CSVDAGQVEQYF. V is TRBV29-1 and J is TRBJ2-7; 8 nucleotides align to TRBD1. Germline CDR1 is SQVTM and CDR2 is ANQGSEA. V was clipped by 3 bases and J by 6 bases; unmatched bases: 4. The CDR3 has 12 residues.

This clone was recorded once. The chain joins TRBV6-1 to TRBJ2-1; D uncertain. CDR3 length equals 11 residues. Germline CDR1 and CDR2: MNHNS and SASEGT. The V end was cut by 2 bases, the J end by 6 bases, with 2 bases between. The CDR3 protein is CASSEPNEQFF. In nucleotides, the CDR3 is TGTGCCAGCAGTGAACCCAATGAGCAGTTCTTC.

The chain employs TRBV6-5 and TRBJ2-2; D is unclear. Trimming removed 2 bases at V and 9 bases at J, with 13 bases between. In germline, CDR1 is MNHEY, CDR2 SVGAGI. CDR3 length: 14 residues. CDR3 nucleotide sequence: TGTGCCAGCAGTTACCGGGCAGAATCGTGGGAGCTGTTTTTT. This codes for CASSYRAESWELFF.

This clone appeared a single time. The V call is TRBV12-3 or TRBV12-4, the J call TRBJ1-3, with D possibly TRBD1 on 5 matching bases. This CDR3 comprises 12 residues. The V end was cut by 7 bases, the J end by 7 bases, with 11 bases between. CDR3 protein: CASTLGDNTIYF. Here the CDR3 DNA reads TGTGCCAGCACCCTGGGGGACAACACCATATATTTT.

V usage is TRBV28 and J usage is TRBJ2-3; D could derive from TRBD1 or TRBD2 (5 bases each). Germline V CDR1 and CDR2: MDHEN, SYDVKM. V lost 5 bases and J 4 bases, leaving 19 bases between the germline ends. The CDR3 runs to 16 residues. The CDR3 DNA reads as TGTGCCAGCAGTCCCCCAGGGAGAGTAGGGCCAGATACGCAGTATTTT. The encoded protein is CASSPPGRVGPDTQYF.

This CDR3 is CASSNLAFEQFF. Here the CDR3 DNA reads TGTGCCAGCAGCAATCTAGCATTTGAGCAGTTCTTC. The chain links TRBV11-1 to TRBJ2-1; D is possibly TRBD2 (5 bases). Between the trimmed V and J ends, which lost 5 bases and 9 bases, there was a span of 11 bases. CDR1 is SGHAT and CDR2 is FQDESV in the germline V gene (reference sequence). The CDR3 runs 12 residues.

This rearrangement joins TRBV7-9 to TRBJ1-1; a weak D match, TRBD1 (6 bases). V dropped 5 bases and J dropped 0 bases, with 13 bases sitting between them. The CDR3 runs 15 residues. Germline CDR1 and CDR2: SEHNR and FQNEAQ (reference sequence). The CDR3 DNA reads TGTGCCAGCAGCGCCTACAGGGAGATGAACACTGAAGCTTTCTTT. Translated: CASSAYREMNTEAFF.

The chain couples TRBV19 to TRBJ2-1, with 8 bases lining up with TRBD1. The germline V gene has CDR1 LNHDA and CDR2 SQIVND (reference sequence). CDR3 length: 17 amino acids. J lost 0 bases, V lost 5 bases, and 9 bases had no gene match. The CDR3 here is CASSHDRGRSSYNEQFF. CDR3 bases: TGTGCCAGTAGTCACGACAGGGGCCGGAGCTCCTACAATGAGCAGTTCTTC.

CDR3 protein: CASSLGGMNTEAFF. For the CDR3, the DNA is TGTGCCAGCAGTTTAGGGGGAATGAACACTGAAGCTTTCTTT. J is TRBJ1-1 and V is TRBV6-6, with a possible D match to TRBD1 (6 bases). CDR1 and CDR2 from the germline V gene are MNHNY and SVGAGI (reference sequence). This CDR3 contains 14 residues. V was shortened by 4 bases and J by 0 bases, with 9 bases between the two germline ends.

The chain couples TRBV11-2 to TRBJ2-7; D is perhaps TRBD1 (5 bases). Trimming pared 5 bases from V and 2 bases from J, leaving 22 bases between. CDR1 SGHAT and CDR2 FQNNGV come from the germline V gene. The CDR3 has 17 amino acids. The CDR3 nucleotides read TGTGCCAGCAGCACGCTTCGATTGGCCCCCAGGGCCTACGAGCAGTACTTC. Translation gives CASSTLRLAPRAYEQYF.

On this clone itself: The sample contains more than one DNA sequence encoding this CDR3. This rearrangement joins TRBV30 to TRBJ1-5; 8 bases map to TRBD1. Germline V gene sequence: CDR1 GTSNPN, CDR2 SVGIG (reference sequence). The CDR3 has 13 amino acids. Trimming took 2 bases from V and 5 from J; bases not matched to a gene: 2. Here the CDR3 reads CAWSSGGDQPQHF. The DNA for the CDR3 is TGTGCCTGGAGTTCAGGGGGCGATCAGCCCCAGCATTTT.

The chain joins TRBV21-1 to TRBJ2-5; TRBD2, the table's D call, lacks a check against the DNA. TRBV21-1 is assigned pseudogene status. The CDR3 covers 17 residues. Here the CDR3 DNA reads TGTGCCAGCAGCAAAGTTTTAGCGGTGAGGGATAGAGAGACCCAGTACTTC. Protein product: CASSKVLAVRDRETQYF.

The genes are TRBV27 and TRBJ2-7; D is ambiguous. Between the trimmed V and J ends, which lost 7 bases and 0 bases, there was a span of 10 bases. Germline CDR1 is MNHEY and CDR2 is SMNVEV (reference sequence). The CDR3 runs to 13 residues. The CDR3 region has the DNA TGTGCCAGCACGGCTGGGGACTCCTACGAGCAGTACTTC. It yields the protein CASTAGDSYEQYF.

The chain combines TRBV5-6 with TRBJ2-5, with D maybe TRBD2 (7 bases). V was trimmed by 3 bases and J by 7 bases, leaving 19 bases between them. This CDR3 has 15 amino acids. Looked up from germline, CDR1 is SGHDT and CDR2 is YYEEEE. The CDR3 bases are TGTGCCAGCAGCTCGGGGGGCGACTCCGGATTGACCCAGTACTTC. This sequence encodes CASSSGGDSGLTQYF.

This sequence joins TRBV24-1 and TRBJ2-3; D gene unclear. Germline V lookup: CDR1 KGHDR, CDR2 SFDVKD. CDR3 length: 15 residues. Trimming removed 1 base from V and 6 bases from J, with 13 bases in between. CDR3 protein: CATSDLPQVQDTQYF. CDR3 sequence (DNA): TGTGCCACCAGTGATTTACCCCAGGTCCAGGATACGCAGTATTTT.